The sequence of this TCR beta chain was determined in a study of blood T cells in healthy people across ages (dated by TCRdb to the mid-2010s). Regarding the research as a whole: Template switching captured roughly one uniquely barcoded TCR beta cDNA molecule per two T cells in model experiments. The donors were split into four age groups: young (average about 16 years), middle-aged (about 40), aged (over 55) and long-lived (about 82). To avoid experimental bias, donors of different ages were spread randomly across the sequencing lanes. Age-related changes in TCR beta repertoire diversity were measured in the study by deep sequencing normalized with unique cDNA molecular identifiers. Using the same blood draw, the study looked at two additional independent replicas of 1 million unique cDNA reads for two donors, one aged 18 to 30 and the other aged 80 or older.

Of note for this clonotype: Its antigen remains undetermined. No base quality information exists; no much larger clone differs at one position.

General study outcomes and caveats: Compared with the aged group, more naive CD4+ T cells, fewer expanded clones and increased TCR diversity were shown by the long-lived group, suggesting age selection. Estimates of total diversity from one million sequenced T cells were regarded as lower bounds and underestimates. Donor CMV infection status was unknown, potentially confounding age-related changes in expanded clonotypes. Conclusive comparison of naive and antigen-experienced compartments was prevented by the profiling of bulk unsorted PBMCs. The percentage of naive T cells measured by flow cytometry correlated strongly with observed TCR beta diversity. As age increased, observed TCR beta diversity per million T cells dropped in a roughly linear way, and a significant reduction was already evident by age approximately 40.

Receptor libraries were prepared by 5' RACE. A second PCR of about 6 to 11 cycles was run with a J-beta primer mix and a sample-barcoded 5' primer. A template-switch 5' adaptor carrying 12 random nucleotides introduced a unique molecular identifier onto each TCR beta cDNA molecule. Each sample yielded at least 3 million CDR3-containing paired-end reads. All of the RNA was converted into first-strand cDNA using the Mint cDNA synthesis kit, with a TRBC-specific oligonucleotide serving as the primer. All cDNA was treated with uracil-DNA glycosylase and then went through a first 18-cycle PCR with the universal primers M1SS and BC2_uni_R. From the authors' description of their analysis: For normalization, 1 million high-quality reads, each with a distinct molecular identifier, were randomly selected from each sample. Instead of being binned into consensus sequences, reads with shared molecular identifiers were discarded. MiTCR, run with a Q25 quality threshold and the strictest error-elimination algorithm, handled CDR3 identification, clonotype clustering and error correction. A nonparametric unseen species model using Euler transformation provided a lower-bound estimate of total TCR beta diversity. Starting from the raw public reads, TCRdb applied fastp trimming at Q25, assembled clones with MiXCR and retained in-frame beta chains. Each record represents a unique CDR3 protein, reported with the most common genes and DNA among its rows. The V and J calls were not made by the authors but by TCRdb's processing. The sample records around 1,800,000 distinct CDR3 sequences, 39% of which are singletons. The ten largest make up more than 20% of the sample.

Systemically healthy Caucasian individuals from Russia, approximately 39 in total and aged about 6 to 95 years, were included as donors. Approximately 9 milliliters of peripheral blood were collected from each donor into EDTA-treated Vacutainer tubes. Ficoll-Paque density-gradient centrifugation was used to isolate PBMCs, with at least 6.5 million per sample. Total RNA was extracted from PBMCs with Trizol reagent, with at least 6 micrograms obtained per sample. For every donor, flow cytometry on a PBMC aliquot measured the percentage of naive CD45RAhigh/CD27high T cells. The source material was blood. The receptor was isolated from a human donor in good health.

The base sequence is TGTGCCAGCAGCCAAGAAGGGGGGTACGCCTACAATGAGCAGTTCTTC. Its protein product is CASSQEGGYAYNEQFF. The chain is assembled from TRBV4-2 and TRBJ2-1; the D gene is possibly TRBD1 or TRBD2, with 6 bases matching each. The CDR3 runs 16 residues from the cysteine to the phenylalanine. Only CDR3 DNA is held: 48 bases, read in frame from base 1. The V end loses 0 bases and the J end loses 2 bases, and a stretch of 11 bases separates them. CDR1 LGHNA and CDR2 YNFKEQ were looked up in the germline V gene.